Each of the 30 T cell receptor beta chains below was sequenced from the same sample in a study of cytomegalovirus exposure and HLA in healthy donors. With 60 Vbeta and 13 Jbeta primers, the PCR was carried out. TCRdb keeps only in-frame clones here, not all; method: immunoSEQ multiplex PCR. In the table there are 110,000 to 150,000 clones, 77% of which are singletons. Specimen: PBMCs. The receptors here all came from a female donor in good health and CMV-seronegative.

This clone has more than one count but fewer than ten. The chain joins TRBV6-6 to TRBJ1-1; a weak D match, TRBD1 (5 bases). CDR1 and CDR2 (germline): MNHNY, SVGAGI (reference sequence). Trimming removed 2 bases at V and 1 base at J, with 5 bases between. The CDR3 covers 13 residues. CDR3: CASSYTGNTEAFF. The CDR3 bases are TGTGCCAGCAGTTACACAGGGAACACTGAAGCTTTCTTT.

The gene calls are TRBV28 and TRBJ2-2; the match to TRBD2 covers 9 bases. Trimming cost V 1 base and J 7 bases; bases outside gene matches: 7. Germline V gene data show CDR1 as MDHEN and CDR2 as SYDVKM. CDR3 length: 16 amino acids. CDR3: CASSLLAGDRGGELFF. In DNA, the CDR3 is TGTGCCAGCAGTTTATTAGCGGGAGACCGGGGCGGGGAGCTGTTTTTT.

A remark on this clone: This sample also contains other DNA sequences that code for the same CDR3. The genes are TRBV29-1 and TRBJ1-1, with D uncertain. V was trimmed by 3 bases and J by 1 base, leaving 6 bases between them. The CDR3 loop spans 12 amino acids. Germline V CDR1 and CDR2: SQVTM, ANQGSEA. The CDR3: CSVDGGNTEAFF. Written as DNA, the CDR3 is TGCAGCGTTGATGGAGGGAACACTGAAGCTTTCTTT.

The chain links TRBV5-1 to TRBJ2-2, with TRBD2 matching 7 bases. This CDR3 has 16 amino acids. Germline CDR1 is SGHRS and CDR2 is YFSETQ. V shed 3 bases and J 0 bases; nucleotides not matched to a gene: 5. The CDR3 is CASSWGGRTNTGELFF. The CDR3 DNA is TGCGCCAGCAGCTGGGGGGGGAGGACGAACACCGGGGAGCTGTTTTTT.

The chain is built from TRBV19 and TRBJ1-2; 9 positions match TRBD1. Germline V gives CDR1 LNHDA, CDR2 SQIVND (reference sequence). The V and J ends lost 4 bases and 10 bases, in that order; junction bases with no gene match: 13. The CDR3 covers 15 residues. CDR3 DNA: TGTGCCAGTAGTACCACCGGGACAGGGCTTTTAGACTACACCTTC. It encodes CASSTTGTGLLDYTF.

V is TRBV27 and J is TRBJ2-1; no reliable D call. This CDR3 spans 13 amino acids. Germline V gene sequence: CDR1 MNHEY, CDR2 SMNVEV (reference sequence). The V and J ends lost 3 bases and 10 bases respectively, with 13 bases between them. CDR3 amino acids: CASSFVAHGEQFF. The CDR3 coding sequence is TGTGCCAGCAGTTTTGTGGCTCACGGGGAGCAGTTCTTC.

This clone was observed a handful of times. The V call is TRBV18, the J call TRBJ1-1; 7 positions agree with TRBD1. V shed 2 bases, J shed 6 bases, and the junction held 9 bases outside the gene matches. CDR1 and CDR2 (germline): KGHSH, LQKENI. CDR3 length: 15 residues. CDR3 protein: CASSPEEKTGPEAFF. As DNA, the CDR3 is TGTGCCAGCTCACCAGAGGAAAAGACAGGGCCTGAAGCTTTCTTT.

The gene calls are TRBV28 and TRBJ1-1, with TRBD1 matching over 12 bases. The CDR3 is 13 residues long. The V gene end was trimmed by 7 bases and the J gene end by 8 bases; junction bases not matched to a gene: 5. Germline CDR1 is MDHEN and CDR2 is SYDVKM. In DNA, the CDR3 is TGTGCCAGCAAGGGACAGGGGGCCCCGGAAGCTTTCTTT. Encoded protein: CASKGQGAPEAFF.

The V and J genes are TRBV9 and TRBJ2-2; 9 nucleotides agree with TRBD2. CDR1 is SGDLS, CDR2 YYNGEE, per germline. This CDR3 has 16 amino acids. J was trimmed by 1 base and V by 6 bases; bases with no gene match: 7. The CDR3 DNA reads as TGTGCCAGCAATCTAGCGGGGTCTATGAACACCGGGGAGCTGTTTTTT. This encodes CASNLAGSMNTGELFF. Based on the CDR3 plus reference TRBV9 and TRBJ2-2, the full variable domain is DSGVTQTPKHLITATGQRVTLRCSPRSGDLSVYWYQQSLDQGLQFLIQYYNGEERAKGNILERFSAQQFPDLHSELNLSSLELGDSALYFCASNLAGSMNTGELFFGEGSRLTVL.

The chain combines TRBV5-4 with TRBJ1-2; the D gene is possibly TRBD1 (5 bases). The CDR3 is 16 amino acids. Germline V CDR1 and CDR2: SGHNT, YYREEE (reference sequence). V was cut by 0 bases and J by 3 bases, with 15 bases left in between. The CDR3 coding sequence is TGTGCCAGCAGCTTGGGACAGACCCGACGGGACTATGGCTACACCTTC. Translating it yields CASSLGQTRRDYGYTF.

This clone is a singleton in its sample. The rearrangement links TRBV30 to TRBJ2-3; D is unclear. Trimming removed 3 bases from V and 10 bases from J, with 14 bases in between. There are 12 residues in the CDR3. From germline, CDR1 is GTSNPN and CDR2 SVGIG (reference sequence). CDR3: CAWRELTEAQYF. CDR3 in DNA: TGTGCCTGGAGGGAGTTAACCGAGGCGCAGTATTTT.

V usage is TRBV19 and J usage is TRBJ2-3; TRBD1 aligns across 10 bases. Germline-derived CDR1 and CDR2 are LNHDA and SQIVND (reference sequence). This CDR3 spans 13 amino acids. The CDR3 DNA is TGTGGGACAGGGGGGACTAGCACAGATACGCAGTATTTT. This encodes CGTGGTSTDTQYF. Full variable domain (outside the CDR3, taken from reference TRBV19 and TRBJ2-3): DGGITQSPKYLFRKEGQNVTLSCEQNLNHDAMYWYRQDPGQGLRLIYYSQIVNDFQKGDIAEGYSVSREKKESFPLTVTSAQKNPTAFYLCGTGGTSTDTQYFGPGTRLTVL.

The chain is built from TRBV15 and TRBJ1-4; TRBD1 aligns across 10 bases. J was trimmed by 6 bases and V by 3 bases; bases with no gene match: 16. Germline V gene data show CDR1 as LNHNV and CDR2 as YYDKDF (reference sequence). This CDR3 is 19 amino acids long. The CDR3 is CATSSYSTPGQGRDEKLFF. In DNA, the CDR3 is TGTGCCACCAGCAGCTACTCGACACCGGGACAGGGGCGAGATGAAAAACTGTTTTTT.

Here the CDR3 DNA reads TGTGCCAGTAGTCCCCAGGGGGGACGAACTGAAGCTTTCTTT. Encoded protein: CASSPQGGRTEAFF. The chain recombines TRBV19 with TRBJ1-1; 7 positions agree with TRBD1. CDR1 LNHDA and CDR2 SQIVND come from the germline V gene (reference sequence). The CDR3 is 14 amino acids. J gave up 5 bases and V 5 bases, and 8 bases lay outside the gene matches.

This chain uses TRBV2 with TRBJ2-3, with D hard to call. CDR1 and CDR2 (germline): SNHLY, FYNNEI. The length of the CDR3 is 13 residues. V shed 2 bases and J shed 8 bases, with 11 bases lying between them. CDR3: CASSELSPGTQYF. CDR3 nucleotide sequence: TGTGCCAGCAGTGAATTATCTCCAGGTACGCAGTATTTT.

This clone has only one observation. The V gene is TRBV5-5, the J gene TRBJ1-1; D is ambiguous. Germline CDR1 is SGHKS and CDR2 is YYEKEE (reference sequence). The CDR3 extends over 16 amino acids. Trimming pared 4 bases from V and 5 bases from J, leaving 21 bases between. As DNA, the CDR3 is TGTGCCAGCAGCATTAAAGCGGGCCAACTGGGTACTGAAGCTTTCTTT. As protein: CASSIKAGQLGTEAFF.

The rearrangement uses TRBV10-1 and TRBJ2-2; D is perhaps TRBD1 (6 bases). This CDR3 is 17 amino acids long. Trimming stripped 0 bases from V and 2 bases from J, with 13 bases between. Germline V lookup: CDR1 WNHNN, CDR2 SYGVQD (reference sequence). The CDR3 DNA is TGCGCCAGCAGTGAGTCGACCGCGACAGGCAACACCGGGGAGCTGTTTTTT. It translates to CASSESTATGNTGELFF.

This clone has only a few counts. CDR3 bases: TGTGCCAGCTCACGGACAGGCAACACTGAAGCTTTCTTT. Protein sequence: CASSRTGNTEAFF. The V call is TRBV18, the J call TRBJ1-1, with 7 bases identical to TRBD1. CDR1 KGHSH and CDR2 LQKENI come from the germline V gene. The CDR3 consists of 13 residues. V was pared by 4 bases and J by 2 bases, with 1 base of the junction left unmatched.

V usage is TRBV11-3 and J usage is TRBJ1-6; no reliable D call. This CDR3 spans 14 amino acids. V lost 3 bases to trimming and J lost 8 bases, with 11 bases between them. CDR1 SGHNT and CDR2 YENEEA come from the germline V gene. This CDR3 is CASSFLGRDSPLHF. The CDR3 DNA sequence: TGTGCCAGCAGCTTTTTGGGTCGGGATTCACCCCTCCACTTT. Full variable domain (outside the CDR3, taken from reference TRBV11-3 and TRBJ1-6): EAGVVQSPRYKIIEKKQPVAFWCNPISGHNTLYWYLQNLGQGPELLIRYENEEAVDDSQLPKDRFSAERLKGVDSTLKIQPAELGDSAVYLCASSFLGRDSPLHFGNGTRLTVT.

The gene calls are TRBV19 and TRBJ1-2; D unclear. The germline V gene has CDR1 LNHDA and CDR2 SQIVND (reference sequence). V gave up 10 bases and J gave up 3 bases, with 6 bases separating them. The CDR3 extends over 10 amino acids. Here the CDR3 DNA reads TGTGCCACTCGGGACTATGGCTACACCTTC. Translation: CATRDYGYTF.

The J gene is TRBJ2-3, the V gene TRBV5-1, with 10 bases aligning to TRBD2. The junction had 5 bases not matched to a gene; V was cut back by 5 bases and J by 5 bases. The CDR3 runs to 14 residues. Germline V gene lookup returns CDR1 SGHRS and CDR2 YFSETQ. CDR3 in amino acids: CASSLSSGGDTQYF. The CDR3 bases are TGCGCCAGCAGTTTGTCTAGCGGGGGAGATACGCAGTATTTT.

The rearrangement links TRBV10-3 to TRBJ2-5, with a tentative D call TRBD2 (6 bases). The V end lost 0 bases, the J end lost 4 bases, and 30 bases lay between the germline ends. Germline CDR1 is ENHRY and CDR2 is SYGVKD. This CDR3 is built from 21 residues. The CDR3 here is CAISESTVAGPTRRERETQYF. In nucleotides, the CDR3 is TGTGCCATCAGTGAGTCGACAGTTGCGGGACCCACCCGTCGGGAAAGAGAGACCCAGTACTTC.

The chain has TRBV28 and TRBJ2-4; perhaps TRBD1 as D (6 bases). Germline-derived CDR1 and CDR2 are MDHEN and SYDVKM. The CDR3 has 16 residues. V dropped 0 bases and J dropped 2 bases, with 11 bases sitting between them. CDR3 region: CASSLWVGGPKNIQYF. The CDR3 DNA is TGTGCCAGCAGTTTATGGGTAGGGGGTCCCAAAAACATTCAGTACTTC.

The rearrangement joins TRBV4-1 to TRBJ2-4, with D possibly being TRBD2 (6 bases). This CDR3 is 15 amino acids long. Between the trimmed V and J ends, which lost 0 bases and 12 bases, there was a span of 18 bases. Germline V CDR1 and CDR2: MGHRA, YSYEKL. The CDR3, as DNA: TGCGCCAGCAGCCAAGATTCATCTCCGGACTACCGTCAGTACTTC. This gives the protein CASSQDSSPDYRQYF.

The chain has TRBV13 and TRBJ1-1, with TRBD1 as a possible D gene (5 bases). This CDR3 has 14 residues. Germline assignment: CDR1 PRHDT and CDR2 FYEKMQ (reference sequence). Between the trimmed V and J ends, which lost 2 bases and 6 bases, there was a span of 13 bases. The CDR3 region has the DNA TGTGCCAGCAGCTTACGCCAGGGAAGGGCTGAAGCTTTCTTT. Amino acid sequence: CASSLRQGRAEAFF.

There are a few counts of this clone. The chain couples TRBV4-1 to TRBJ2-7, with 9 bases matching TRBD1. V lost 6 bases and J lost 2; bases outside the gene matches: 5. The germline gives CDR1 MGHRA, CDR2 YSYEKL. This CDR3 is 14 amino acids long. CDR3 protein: CASRRTGETYEQYF. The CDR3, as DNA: TGCGCCAGCAGACGGACAGGGGAGACCTACGAGCAGTACTTC.

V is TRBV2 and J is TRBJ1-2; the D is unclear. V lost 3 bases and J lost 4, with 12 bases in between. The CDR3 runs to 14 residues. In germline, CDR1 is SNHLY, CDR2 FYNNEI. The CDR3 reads CASSERGGSYGYTF. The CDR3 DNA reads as TGTGCCAGCAGTGAGCGGGGTGGTAGCTATGGCTACACCTTC.

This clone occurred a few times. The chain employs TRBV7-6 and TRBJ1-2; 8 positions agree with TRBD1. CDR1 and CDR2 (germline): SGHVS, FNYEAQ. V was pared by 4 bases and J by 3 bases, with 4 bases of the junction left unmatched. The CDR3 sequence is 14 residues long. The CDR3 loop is CASSSLQGDYGYTF. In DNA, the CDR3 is TGTGCCAGCAGCTCATTACAGGGGGACTATGGCTACACCTTC. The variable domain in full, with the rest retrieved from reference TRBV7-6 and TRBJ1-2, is GAGVSQSPRYKVTKRGQDVALRCDPISGHVSLYWYRQALGQGPEFLTYFNYEAQQDKSGLPNDRFSAERPEGSISTLTIQRTEQRDSAMYRCASSSLQGDYGYTFGSGTRLTVV.

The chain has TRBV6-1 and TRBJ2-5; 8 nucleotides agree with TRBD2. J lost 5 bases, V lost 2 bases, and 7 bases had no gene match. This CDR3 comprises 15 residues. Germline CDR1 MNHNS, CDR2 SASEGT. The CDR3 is CASSELRGRPETQYF. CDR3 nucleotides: TGTGCCAGCAGTGAACTCCGCGGGAGGCCCGAGACCCAGTACTTC.

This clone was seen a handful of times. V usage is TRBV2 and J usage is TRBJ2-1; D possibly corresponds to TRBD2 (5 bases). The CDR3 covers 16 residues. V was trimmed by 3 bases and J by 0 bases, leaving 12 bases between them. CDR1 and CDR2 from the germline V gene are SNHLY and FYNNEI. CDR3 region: CASSESGEPSYNEQFF. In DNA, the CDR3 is TGTGCCAGCAGTGAGAGTGGGGAGCCCTCCTACAATGAGCAGTTCTTC. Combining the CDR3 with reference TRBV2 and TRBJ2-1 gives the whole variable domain EPEVTQTPSHQVTQMGQEVILRCVPISNHLYFYWYRQILGQKVEFLVSFYNNEISEKSEIFDDQFSVERPDGSNFTLKIRSTKLEDSAMYFCASSESGEPSYNEQFFGPGTRLTVL.